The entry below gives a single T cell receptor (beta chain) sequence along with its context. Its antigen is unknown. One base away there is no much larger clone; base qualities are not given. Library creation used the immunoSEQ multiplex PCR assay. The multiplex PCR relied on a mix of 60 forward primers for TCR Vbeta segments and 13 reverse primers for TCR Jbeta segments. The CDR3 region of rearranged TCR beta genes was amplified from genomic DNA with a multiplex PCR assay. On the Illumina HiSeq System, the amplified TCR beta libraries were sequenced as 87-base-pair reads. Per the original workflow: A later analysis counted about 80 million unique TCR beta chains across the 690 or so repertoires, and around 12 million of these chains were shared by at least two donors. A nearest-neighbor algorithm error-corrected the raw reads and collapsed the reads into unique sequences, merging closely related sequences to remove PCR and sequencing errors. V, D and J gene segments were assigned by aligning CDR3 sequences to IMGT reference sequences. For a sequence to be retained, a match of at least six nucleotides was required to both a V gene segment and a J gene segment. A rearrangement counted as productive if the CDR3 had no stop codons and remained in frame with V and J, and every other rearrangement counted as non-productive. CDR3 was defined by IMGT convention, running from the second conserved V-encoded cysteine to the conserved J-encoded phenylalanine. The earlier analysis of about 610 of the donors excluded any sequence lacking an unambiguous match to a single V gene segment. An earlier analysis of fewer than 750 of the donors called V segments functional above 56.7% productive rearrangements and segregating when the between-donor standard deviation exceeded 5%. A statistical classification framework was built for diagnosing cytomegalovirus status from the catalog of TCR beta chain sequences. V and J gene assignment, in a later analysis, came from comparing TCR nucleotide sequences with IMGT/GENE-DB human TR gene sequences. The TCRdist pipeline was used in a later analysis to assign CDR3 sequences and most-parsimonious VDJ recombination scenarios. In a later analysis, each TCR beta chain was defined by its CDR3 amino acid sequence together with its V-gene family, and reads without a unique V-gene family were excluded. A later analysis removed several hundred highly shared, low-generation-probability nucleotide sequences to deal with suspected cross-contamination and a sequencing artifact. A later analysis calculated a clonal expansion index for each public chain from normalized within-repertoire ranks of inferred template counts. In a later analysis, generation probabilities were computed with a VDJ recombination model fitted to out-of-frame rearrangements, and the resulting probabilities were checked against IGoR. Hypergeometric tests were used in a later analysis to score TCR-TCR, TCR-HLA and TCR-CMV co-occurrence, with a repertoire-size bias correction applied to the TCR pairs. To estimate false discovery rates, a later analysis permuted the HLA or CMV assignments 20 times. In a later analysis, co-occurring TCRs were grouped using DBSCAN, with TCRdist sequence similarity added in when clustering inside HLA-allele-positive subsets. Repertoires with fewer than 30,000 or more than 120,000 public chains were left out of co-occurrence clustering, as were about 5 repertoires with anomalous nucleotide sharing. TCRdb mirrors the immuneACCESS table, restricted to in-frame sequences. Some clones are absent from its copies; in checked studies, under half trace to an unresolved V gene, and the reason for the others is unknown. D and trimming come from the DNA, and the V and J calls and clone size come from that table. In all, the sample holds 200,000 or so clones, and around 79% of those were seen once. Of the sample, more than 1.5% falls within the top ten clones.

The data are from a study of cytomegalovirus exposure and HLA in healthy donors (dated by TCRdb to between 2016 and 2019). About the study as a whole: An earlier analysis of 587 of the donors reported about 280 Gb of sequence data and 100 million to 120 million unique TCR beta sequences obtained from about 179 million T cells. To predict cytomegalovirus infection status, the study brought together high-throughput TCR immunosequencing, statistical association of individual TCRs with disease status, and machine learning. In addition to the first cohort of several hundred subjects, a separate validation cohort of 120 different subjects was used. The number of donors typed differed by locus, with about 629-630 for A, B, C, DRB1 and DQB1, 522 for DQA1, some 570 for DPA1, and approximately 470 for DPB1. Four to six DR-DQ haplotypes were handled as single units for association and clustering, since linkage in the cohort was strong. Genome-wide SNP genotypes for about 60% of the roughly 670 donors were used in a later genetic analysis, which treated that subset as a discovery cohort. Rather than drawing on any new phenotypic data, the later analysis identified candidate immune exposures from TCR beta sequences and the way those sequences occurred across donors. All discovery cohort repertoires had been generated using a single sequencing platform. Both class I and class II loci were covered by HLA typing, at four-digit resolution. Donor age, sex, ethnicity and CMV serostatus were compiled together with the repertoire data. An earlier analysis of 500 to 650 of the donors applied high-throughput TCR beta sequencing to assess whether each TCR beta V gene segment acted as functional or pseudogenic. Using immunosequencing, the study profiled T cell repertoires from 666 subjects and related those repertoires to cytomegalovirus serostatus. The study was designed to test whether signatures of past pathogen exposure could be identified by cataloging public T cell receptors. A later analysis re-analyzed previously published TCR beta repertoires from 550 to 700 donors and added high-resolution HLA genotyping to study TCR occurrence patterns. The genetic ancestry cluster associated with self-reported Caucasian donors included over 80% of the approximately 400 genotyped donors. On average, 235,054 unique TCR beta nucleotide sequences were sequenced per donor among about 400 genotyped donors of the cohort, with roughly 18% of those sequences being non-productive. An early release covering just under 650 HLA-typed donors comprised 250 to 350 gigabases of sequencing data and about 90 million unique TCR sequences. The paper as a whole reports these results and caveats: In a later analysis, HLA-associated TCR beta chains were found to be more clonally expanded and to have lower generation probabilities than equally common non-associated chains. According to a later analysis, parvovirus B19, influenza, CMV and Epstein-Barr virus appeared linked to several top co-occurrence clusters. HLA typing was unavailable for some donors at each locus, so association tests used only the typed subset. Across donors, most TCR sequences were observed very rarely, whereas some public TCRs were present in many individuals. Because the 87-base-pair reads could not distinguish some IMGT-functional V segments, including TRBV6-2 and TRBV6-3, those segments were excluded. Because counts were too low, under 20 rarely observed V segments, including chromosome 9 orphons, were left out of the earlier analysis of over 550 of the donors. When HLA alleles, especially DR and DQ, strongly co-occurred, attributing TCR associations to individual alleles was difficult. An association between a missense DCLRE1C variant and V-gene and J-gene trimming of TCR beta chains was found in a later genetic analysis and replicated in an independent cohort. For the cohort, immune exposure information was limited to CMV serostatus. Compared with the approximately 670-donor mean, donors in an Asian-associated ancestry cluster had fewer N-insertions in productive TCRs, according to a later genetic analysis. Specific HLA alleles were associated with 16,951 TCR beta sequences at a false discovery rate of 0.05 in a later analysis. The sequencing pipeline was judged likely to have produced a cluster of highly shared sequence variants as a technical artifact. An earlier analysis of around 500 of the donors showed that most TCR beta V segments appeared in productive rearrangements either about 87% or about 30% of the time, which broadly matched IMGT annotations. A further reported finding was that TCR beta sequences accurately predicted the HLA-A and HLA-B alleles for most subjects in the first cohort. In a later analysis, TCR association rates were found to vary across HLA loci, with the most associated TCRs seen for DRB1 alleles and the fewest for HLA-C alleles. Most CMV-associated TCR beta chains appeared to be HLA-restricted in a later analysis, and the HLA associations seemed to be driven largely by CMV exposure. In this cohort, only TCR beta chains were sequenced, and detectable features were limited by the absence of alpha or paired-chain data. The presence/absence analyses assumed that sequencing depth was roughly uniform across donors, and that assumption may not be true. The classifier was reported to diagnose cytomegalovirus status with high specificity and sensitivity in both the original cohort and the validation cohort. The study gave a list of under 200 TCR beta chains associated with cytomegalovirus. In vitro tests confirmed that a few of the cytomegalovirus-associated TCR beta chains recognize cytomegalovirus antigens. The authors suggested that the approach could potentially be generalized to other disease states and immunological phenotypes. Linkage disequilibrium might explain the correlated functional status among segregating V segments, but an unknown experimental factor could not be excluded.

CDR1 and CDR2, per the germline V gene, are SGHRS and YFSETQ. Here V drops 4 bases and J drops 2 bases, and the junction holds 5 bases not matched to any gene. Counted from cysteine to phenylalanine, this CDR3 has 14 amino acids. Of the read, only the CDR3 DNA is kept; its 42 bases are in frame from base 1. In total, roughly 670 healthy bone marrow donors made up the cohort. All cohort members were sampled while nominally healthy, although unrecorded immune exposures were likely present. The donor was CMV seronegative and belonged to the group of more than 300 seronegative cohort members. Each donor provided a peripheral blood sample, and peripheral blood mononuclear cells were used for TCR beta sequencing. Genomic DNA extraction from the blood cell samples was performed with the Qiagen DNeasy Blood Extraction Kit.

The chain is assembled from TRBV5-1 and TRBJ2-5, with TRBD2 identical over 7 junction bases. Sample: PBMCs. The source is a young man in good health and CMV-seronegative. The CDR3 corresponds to CASSQLAGQETQYF. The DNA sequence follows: TGCGCCAGCAGCCAGTTAGCGGGTCAAGAGACCCAGTACTTC.